The rows below give T cell receptor beta chains drawn from one sample of a study of T cell changes during pregnancy in multiple sclerosis. The assay was immunoSEQ multiplex PCR, and TCRdb's table has in-frame clones only and misses some. The sample lists about 89,000 clones, around 94% seen once, with about 1.7% in the top ten. Specimen: peripheral blood, collected after pregnancy. The receptor source for this set is a female donor in good health, enrolled as a control in a pregnancy study. The CDR3 runs from the conserved cysteine through the conserved F or W. Fields, in order: J gene, D gene, clone size, V gene, CDR3 DNA, CDR3 protein. The D gene is left open where the match is weak. Rows may omit the clone size; those that give it use once, few, many or a size class.

>TRBJ1-1|NA|few|TRBV2
TGTGCCGGAAGCTTGGACCGGGGGACTGAAGCTTTCTTT
CAGSLDRGTEAFF
>TRBJ2-3|NA|NA|TRBV2
TGTGCCAGCAGGAGGACTAACACAGATACGCAGTATTTT
CASRRTNTDTQYF
>TRBJ2-5|TRBD2|NA|TRBV9
TGTGCCAGCAGCGTAGGAGCGGGGAAGGAGACCCAGTACTTC
CASSVGAGKETQYF
>TRBJ2-1|NA|NA|TRBV13
TGTGCCAGCAGCTTAGACGGGGGTAGCTCCTACAATGAGCAGTTCTTC
CASSLDGGSSYNEQFF
>TRBJ2-2|NA|NA|TRBV30
TGTGCCTGGAGTAGCGTTGCGAACACCGGGGAGCTGTTTTTT
CAWSSVANTGELFF
>TRBJ2-2|NA|once|TRBV23-1
TGCGCCAGCAGTCCTCATTGGGCGGGGAAAGTAACCGGGGAGCTGTTTTTT
CASSPHWAGKVTGELFF
>TRBJ1-5|TRBD1|few|TRBV2
TGTGCCAGCAGGGGGACAGGCGGTCAGCCCCAGCATTTT
CASRGTGGQPQHF
>TRBJ2-1|NA|NA|TRBV5-1
TGCGCCAGCAGCTTGGGGCTAGCCCCCAATGAGCAGTTCTTC
CASSLGLAPNEQFF
>TRBJ1-5|NA|NA|TRBV29-1
TGCAGCGTTGTACAGGGATACAATCAGCCCCAGCATTTT
CSVVQGYNQPQHF
>TRBJ2-1|NA|NA|TRBV19
TGTGCCAGTAGTCCCAGCCCATCAGCGGGCATACGTTACAATGAGCAGTTCTTC
CASSPSPSAGIRYNEQFF
>TRBJ1-2|NA|NA|TRBV6-5
TGTGCCAGCAGCTCTCAGGGAGGGGTGTATGGCTACACCTTC
CASSSQGGVYGYTF
>TRBJ2-7|TRBD2|once|TRBV19
TGTGCCAGTAGTATATCGGCTAGCGGGAGATCCGAGCAGTACTTC
CASSISASGRSEQYF
>TRBJ2-1|TRBD2|NA|TRBV6-1
TGTGCCAGCAGGCGGACTAGCGGGAGTATAAATGAGCAGTTCTTC
CASRRTSGSINEQFF
>TRBJ2-7|TRBD1|NA|TRBV7-8
TGTGCCAGCAGCTTAGCGCCTCGGCAGGGGGCGCGAGAGCAGTACTTC
CASSLAPRQGAREQYF
>TRBJ1-1|TRBD1|NA|TRBV19
TGTGCCAGTAGCTTCTTGGACAGGGGAGGCACTGAAGCTTTCTTT
CASSFLDRGGTEAFF
>TRBJ1-1|NA|NA|TRBV2
TGTGCCAGCATCGAGATGAACACTGAAGCTTTCTTT
CASIEMNTEAFF
>TRBJ2-5|NA|NA|TRBV28
TGTGCCAGCGGAGGGGGCGTGGGGGAGACCCAGTACTTC
CASGGGVGETQYF
>TRBJ1-2|NA|NA|TRBV25-1
TGTGCCAGCAGTGAAGGGGGCCCAGCAAAGGATGGCTACACCTTC
CASSEGGPAKDGYTF
>TRBJ2-5|NA|NA|TRBV10-3
TGTGCCACTTCAGGGGGGGAGACCCAGTACTTC
CATSGGETQYF
>TRBJ2-1|NA|NA|TRBV5-4
TGTGCCAGCAGCCAGGACAGCCCGACCTACAATGAGCAGTTCTTC
CASSQDSPTYNEQFF
>TRBJ2-3|TRBD1|once|TRBV28
TGTGCCAGCAGTTTAGGGACAGGGGCGACAGATACGCAGTATTTT
CASSLGTGATDTQYF
>TRBJ2-7|TRBD1|NA|TRBV5-4
TGTGCCAGCACCATGGGGGGGACAGGGGCCTACGAGCAGTACTTC
CASTMGGTGAYEQYF
>TRBJ2-7|TRBD2|NA|TRBV28
TGTGCCAGCAGTTTATCGGGACTACCGGGGTACTTC
CASSLSGLPGYF
>TRBJ2-7|NA|NA|TRBV10-1
TGCGCCAGCAGTGGGCAGGGGATGGCCTCCTACGAGCAGTACTTC
CASSGQGMASYEQYF